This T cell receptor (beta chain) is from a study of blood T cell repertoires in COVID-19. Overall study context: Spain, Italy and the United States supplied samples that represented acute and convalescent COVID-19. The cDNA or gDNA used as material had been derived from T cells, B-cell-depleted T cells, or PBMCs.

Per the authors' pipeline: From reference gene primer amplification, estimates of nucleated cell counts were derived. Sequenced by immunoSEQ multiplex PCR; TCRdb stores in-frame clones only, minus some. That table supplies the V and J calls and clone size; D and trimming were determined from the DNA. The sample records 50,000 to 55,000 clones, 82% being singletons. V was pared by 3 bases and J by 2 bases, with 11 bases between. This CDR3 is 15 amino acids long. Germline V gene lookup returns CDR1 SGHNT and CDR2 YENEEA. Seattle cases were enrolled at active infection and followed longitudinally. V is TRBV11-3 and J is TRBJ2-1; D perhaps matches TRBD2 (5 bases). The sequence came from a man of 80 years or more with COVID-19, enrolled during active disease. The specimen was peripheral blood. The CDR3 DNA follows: TGTGCCAGCAGCTTCACTAGGGCGGCCTACAATGAGCAGTTCTTC. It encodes CASSFTRAAYNEQFF.